The 30 T cell receptor beta chains below come from one sample, sequenced in a study of shared clonotypes between healthy human individuals. Only in-frame clones appear in the TCRdb table, and some are missing; sequencing was by immunoSEQ multiplex PCR. The repertoire has hundreds of thousands of clones, approximately 97% of them found once; the top ten carry about 0.057%. Sequenced sample: naive CD4+ T cells sorted from blood. Subset described: CD45RA+ positively selected. These receptor sequences come from a woman aged 25 to 39 in good health.

The rearrangement uses TRBV2 and TRBJ2-1, with 12 nucleotides matching TRBD2. Trimming cost V 4 bases and J 4 bases; bases outside gene matches: 11. CDR3 length: 18 amino acids. From germline, CDR1 is SNHLY and CDR2 FYNNEI. The CDR3 coding sequence is TGTGCCAGCAGTGGGGTAACGACTAGCGGGAGATCTTACAATGAGCAGTTCTTC. It codes for CASSGVTTSGRSYNEQFF. The full variable domain, rest sourced from reference TRBV2 and TRBJ2-1, is EPEVTQTPSHQVTQMGQEVILRCVPISNHLYFYWYRQILGQKVEFLVSFYNNEISEKSEIFDDQFSVERPDGSNFTLKIRSTKLEDSAMYFCASSGVTTSGRSYNEQFFGPGTRLTVL.

V is TRBV11-3 and J is TRBJ2-7; the match to TRBD2 covers 8 bases. Losses at the gene ends were 1 base for V and 0 bases for J; bases not matched to a gene: 2. There are 15 residues in the CDR3. CDR1 is SGHNT, CDR2 YENEEA, per germline. The DNA of the CDR3 is TGTGCCAGCAGCTTAGCGGGAGGGAGCTCCTACGAGCAGTACTTC. This sequence encodes CASSLAGGSSYEQYF.

The gene calls are TRBV2 and TRBJ2-4, with 9 nucleotides matching TRBD1. CDR1 is SNHLY and CDR2 is FYNNEI in the germline V gene. V shed 7 bases and J 9 bases; nucleotides not matched to a gene: 13. The CDR3 contains 15 residues. In DNA form, the CDR3 reads TGTGCCAGCATGCCTGACAGGGGGGGGCGTCGCATTCAGTACTTC. This encodes CASMPDRGGRRIQYF. The whole variable domain, filled in from reference TRBV2 and TRBJ2-4, reads EPEVTQTPSHQVTQMGQEVILRCVPISNHLYFYWYRQILGQKVEFLVSFYNNEISEKSEIFDDQFSVERPDGSNFTLKIRSTKLEDSAMYFCASMPDRGGRRIQYFGAGTRLSVL.

Of note for this clone: The junction departs from the called germline gene at one end, perhaps through a read error. The gene calls are TRBV2 and TRBJ2-1, with 8 bases that match TRBD2. The CDR3 is 14 amino acids. In germline, CDR1 is SNHLY, CDR2 FYNNEI. CDR3 nucleotides: TGTGCCAGCAGTGAAATTATCAGGACTAGCAGTGGGGTCTTC. It encodes CASSEIIRTSSGVF. Using reference TRBV2 and TRBJ2-1 for the parts outside the CDR3, the full variable domain is EPEVTQTPSHQVTQMGQEVILRCVPISNHLYFYWYRQILGQKVEFLVSFYNNEISEKSEIFDDQFSVERPDGSNFTLKIRSTKLEDSAMYFCASSEIIRTSSGVFGPGTRLTVL.

Concerning this clone itself: Other DNA sequences within the sample encode an identical CDR3. J is TRBJ1-5 and V is TRBV19; 7 bases map to TRBD1. The V and J ends lost 5 bases and 2 bases, in that order; junction bases with no gene match: 3. Germline V gene sequence: CDR1 LNHDA, CDR2 SQIVND (reference sequence). The CDR3 sequence is 14 residues long. CDR3 loop: CASSVTGGNQPQHF. For the CDR3, the DNA is TGTGCCAGTAGTGTAACAGGGGGCAATCAGCCCCAGCATTTT.

The chain has TRBV18 and TRBJ2-7, with D uncertain. The CDR3 covers 15 residues. The V end lost 2 bases, the J end lost 4 bases, and 15 bases lay between the germline ends. Per germline, CDR1 KGHSH and CDR2 LQKENI. CDR3 loop: CASSPIPDARYEQYF. The DNA for the CDR3 is TGTGCCAGCTCACCAATTCCAGACGCCCGATACGAGCAGTACTTC.

The V and J genes are TRBV4-1 and TRBJ1-1; maybe TRBD1 (6 bases). Germline assignment: CDR1 MGHRA and CDR2 YSYEKL. V dropped 0 bases and J dropped 0 bases, with 8 bases sitting between them. This CDR3 has 15 residues. In nucleotides, the CDR3 is TGCGCCAGCAGCCAAGAGGACAGCTTGAACACTGAAGCTTTCTTT. Translation: CASSQEDSLNTEAFF.

The chain has TRBV5-1 and TRBJ1-3; D may be TRBD1 (5 bases). Germline CDR1 reads SGHRS; CDR2 reads YFSETQ. V shed 0 bases and J shed 0 bases, with 10 bases lying between them. This CDR3 contains 16 residues. CDR3 sequence: CASSLATGRSGNTIYF. The CDR3 region has the DNA TGCGCCAGCAGCTTGGCTACAGGACGCTCTGGAAACACCATATATTTT.

This rearrangement joins TRBV2 to TRBJ2-4, with D perhaps TRBD1 (5 bases). Trimming removed 6 bases from V and 8 bases from J, with 14 bases in between. The CDR3 sequence is 13 residues long. The germline gives CDR1 SNHLY, CDR2 FYNNEI. The CDR3 nucleotides are TGTGCCAGCAGACAGGTGATTGGCGACATTCAGTACTTC. It encodes CASRQVIGDIQYF.

The chain links TRBV19 to TRBJ2-5; D could derive from TRBD1 or TRBD2 (5 bases each). The CDR3 is made up of 16 amino acids. Per germline, CDR1 LNHDA and CDR2 SQIVND (reference sequence). The V and J ends lost 3 bases and 1 base respectively, with 15 bases between them. The CDR3 DNA reads as TGTGCCAGTAGTATGCCCGGGACGGGACCCCAAGAGACCCAGTACTTC. This translates into CASSMPGTGPQETQYF.

V usage is TRBV4-1 and J usage is TRBJ2-7; D call uncertain. The germline V gene has CDR1 MGHRA and CDR2 YSYEKL. The CDR3 has 13 amino acids. The V gene lost 4 bases and the J gene lost 5 bases, with 12 bases spanning the gap. The CDR3 coding sequence is TGCGCCAGCAGCCTCCGGCGTGGGGACGAGCAGTACTTC. Translated, it gives CASSLRRGDEQYF.

This chain joins TRBV28 and TRBJ2-5; 9 bases match TRBD1. This CDR3 region has 14 residues. Per germline, CDR1 MDHEN and CDR2 SYDVKM. V lost 4 bases to trimming and J lost 11 bases; unmatched junction nucleotides: 11. CDR3 residues: CASSSGQGSEEQYF. CDR3 in DNA: TGTGCCAGCAGTTCGGGACAGGGATCGGAAGAGCAGTACTTC.

The rearrangement uses TRBV6-1 and TRBJ2-1; TRBD2 is a possible D gene (5 bases). V was clipped by 1 base and J by 6 bases, with 19 bases between them. This CDR3 comprises 17 residues. CDR1 and CDR2 from the germline V gene are MNHNS and SASEGT. The CDR3 here is CASSEDPLAGVANEQFF. The CDR3 DNA is TGTGCCAGCAGTGAAGACCCCCTAGCCGGAGTGGCCAATGAGCAGTTCTTC.

The rearrangement uses TRBV28 and TRBJ2-3; D gene ambiguous. The CDR3 extends over 13 amino acids. V was cut by 6 bases and J by 3 bases, with 10 bases left in between. In germline, CDR1 is MDHEN, CDR2 SYDVKM. The CDR3 here is CASRRSGTDTQYF. The CDR3 coding sequence is TGTGCCAGCAGAAGATCGGGTACAGATACGCAGTATTTT.

This clone was seen once. The chain carries TRBV29-1 and TRBJ1-3; D call uncertain. The germline V and J ends were trimmed by 7 bases and 7 bases, with 14 bases remaining between them. This CDR3 has 12 amino acids. Germline V gene data show CDR1 as SQVTM and CDR2 as ANQGSEA. CDR3 DNA: TGCAGCGCCGGTGAGGGTAGGAACACCATATATTTT. This gives the protein CSAGEGRNTIYF.

V gene TRBV30 combines with J gene TRBJ2-7; 10 bases map to TRBD1. Unmatched junction bases numbered 5, after V lost 5 bases and J lost 4 bases. CDR1 is GTSNPN, CDR2 SVGIG, per germline (reference sequence). This CDR3 spans 13 amino acids. In DNA form, the CDR3 reads TGTGCCTGGGACCGGGACAGGGGATACGAGCAGTACTTC. It translates to CAWDRDRGYEQYF.

This rearrangement joins TRBV5-4 to TRBJ2-1; D perhaps matches TRBD2 (8 bases). The germline V gene has CDR1 SGHNT and CDR2 YYREEE (reference sequence). Trimming removed 6 bases at V and 2 bases at J, with 18 bases between. The length of the CDR3 is 16 residues. The DNA of the CDR3 is TGTGCCAGCACCTCCGGGGGGGACAGCACCTACAATGAGCAGTTCTTC. Translated: CASTSGGDSTYNEQFF.

The V call is TRBV28, the J call TRBJ2-3, with a weak D call TRBD2 (6 bases). Per germline, CDR1 MDHEN and CDR2 SYDVKM. The CDR3 spans 15 residues. V was clipped by 2 bases and J by 5 bases, with 14 bases between them. The CDR3 loop reads CASSLPAGLGDTQYF. CDR3 sequence (DNA): TGTGCCAGCAGTTTACCGGCGGGATTGGGAGATACGCAGTATTTT.

This clone was seen just once. The chain recombines TRBV7-9 with TRBJ2-5; TRBD2 agrees at 14 bases. Germline V gene data show CDR1 as SEHNR and CDR2 as FQNEAQ (reference sequence). Trimming at V came to 5 bases and at J to 2 bases, leaving 7 bases not matched to a gene. The CDR3 is 17 amino acids. In nucleotides, the CDR3 is TGTGCCAGCAGCACAGAGACTAGCGGGAGGGGGCAAGAGACCCAGTACTTC. It codes for CASSTETSGRGQETQYF.

The chain is built from TRBV9 and TRBJ1-4; TRBD1 might be the D (5 bases). Looked up from germline, CDR1 is SGDLS and CDR2 is YYNGEE. V lost 3 bases to trimming and J lost 3 bases, with 24 bases between them. This CDR3 is built from 19 residues. The CDR3 sequence is CASSAGGGPTLTSNEKLFF. CDR3 DNA: TGTGCCAGCAGCGCCGGGGGGGGACCCACCCTGACATCTAATGAAAAACTGTTTTTT.

The V gene is TRBV7-9, the J gene TRBJ2-3; D unclear. Germline values: CDR1 SEHNR, CDR2 FQNEAQ (reference sequence). CDR3 length equals 13 residues. Trimming stripped 6 bases from V and 1 base from J, with 8 bases between. The CDR3 here is CASRDTGTDTQYF. The CDR3 bases are TGTGCCAGCAGGGATACCGGCACAGATACGCAGTATTTT.

The rearrangement uses TRBV5-6 and TRBJ1-2; 9 bases agree with TRBD1. With V trimmed by 3 bases and J by 10 bases, 16 bases remained unmatched. There are 16 residues in the CDR3. Germline lookup yields CDR1 SGHDT and CDR2 YYEEEE. CDR3 DNA sequence: TGTGCCAGCAGCTCGAGATTTTCGAGACAGGGGGGAGCCTACACCTTC. As protein: CASSSRFSRQGGAYTF.

CDR3 protein: CASSDRGAGVLYEQYF. The CDR3 nucleotides are TGTGCCAGCAGTGACCGTGGAGCGGGAGTGCTTTACGAGCAGTACTTC. V gene TRBV2 combines with J gene TRBJ2-7, with 8 bases aligning to TRBD2. Germline CDR1 reads SNHLY; CDR2 reads FYNNEI. Germline trimming cut 3 bases from V and 4 bases from J; bases unmatched to any gene: 11. This CDR3 region has 16 residues.

V usage is TRBV2 and J usage is TRBJ2-5, with TRBD1 identical over 7 bases. Trimming at V came to 4 bases and at J to 5 bases, leaving 1 base not matched to a gene. This CDR3 is 12 amino acids long. Germline V gene lookup returns CDR1 SNHLY and CDR2 FYNNEI. The CDR3 region has the DNA TGTGCCAGCAGTGGACAGGGTGAGACCCAGTACTTC. Its protein product is CASSGQGETQYF.

The rearrangement links TRBV10-3 to TRBJ1-6, with a possible D match to TRBD1 (5 bases). This CDR3 has 15 residues. V was shortened by 3 bases and J by 7 bases, with 13 bases between the two germline ends. Looked up from germline, CDR1 is ENHRY and CDR2 is SYGVKD. CDR3 nucleotides: TGTGCCATCAGTGACGCCGGGACGGCAAATTCACCCCTCCACTTT. This translates into CAISDAGTANSPLHF.

In DNA form, the CDR3 reads TGTGCCAGCAGTGGAATACAGGGCCCGTTTAGAGAAAAACTGTTTTTT. Protein sequence: CASSGIQGPFREKLFF. The V and J genes are TRBV6-1 and TRBJ1-4; a weak D match, TRBD1 (6 bases). The germline V gene has CDR1 MNHNS and CDR2 SASEGT. The CDR3 length is 16 residues. The germline V and J ends were trimmed by 4 bases and 8 bases, with 20 bases remaining between them.

The V and J genes are TRBV2 and TRBJ1-2, with D possibly matching TRBD1 (5 bases). CDR1 and CDR2 (germline): SNHLY, FYNNEI. The V and J ends lost 1 base and 2 bases respectively, with 5 bases between them. The CDR3 extends over 13 amino acids. The CDR3 DNA is TGTGCCAGCAGTGAAGGGGGCAACTATGGCTACACCTTC. This translates into CASSEGGNYGYTF.

This rearrangement joins TRBV28 to TRBJ2-6; no firm D call. Germline CDR1 reads MDHEN; CDR2 reads SYDVKM. V lost 6 bases and J lost 0, with 9 bases in between. The CDR3 loop spans 15 amino acids. The CDR3 reads CASRRPLSGANVLTF. CDR3 coding DNA: TGTGCCAGCAGGAGGCCACTCTCTGGGGCCAACGTCCTGACTTTC.

J is TRBJ2-7 and V is TRBV7-9; no firm D call. The germline CDR1 and CDR2 sequences are SEHNR and FQNEAQ (reference sequence). This CDR3 has 12 amino acids. Trimming pared 5 bases from V and 0 bases from J, leaving 5 bases between. Here the CDR3 DNA reads TGTGCCAGCAGCAAAGGCTCCTACGAGCAGTACTTC. Amino acids: CASSKGSYEQYF. Combining the CDR3 with reference TRBV7-9 and TRBJ2-7 gives the whole variable domain DTGVSQNPRHKITKRGQNVTFRCDPISEHNRLYWYRQTLGQGPEFLTYFQNEAQLEKSRLLSDRFSAERPKGSFSTLEIQRTEQGDSAMYLCASSKGSYEQYFGPGTRLTVT.

This rearrangement joins TRBV5-1 to TRBJ1-2, with 7 positions matching TRBD1. The CDR3 is 12 residues long. Germline V CDR1 and CDR2: SGHRS, YFSETQ. Trimming at V came to 0 bases and at J to 7 bases, leaving 0 bases not matched to a gene. The CDR3 DNA reads TGCGCCAGCAGCTTGGCAGGGGGTGGCTACACCTTC. Its translation is CASSLAGGGYTF.